The 19 T cell receptor beta chains given below trace back to one sample, sequenced in a study of blood T cell repertoires in COVID-19. The data were produced by immunoSEQ multiplex PCR, yet TCRdb's version contains in-frame clones alone and is incomplete. Among around 110,000 clones listed, roughly 85% were seen once. Sequencing was done on a sample of peripheral blood. The receptors come from a man aged 40-55 years with acute or convalescent COVID-19.

The chain uses TRBV5-5 and TRBJ1-2; TRBD1 is a possible D gene (6 bases). V was pared by 1 base and J by 1 base, with 17 bases between. Germline CDR1 reads SGHKS; CDR2 reads YYEKEE (reference sequence). This CDR3 contains 17 residues. The CDR3 nucleotides are TGTGCCAGCAGCTTGTGGTGGACAGAGGCCTTTAACTATGGCTACACCTTC. Its protein is CASSLWWTEAFNYGYTF.

The rearrangement uses TRBV12-3 or TRBV12-4 and TRBJ1-6; TRBD1 matches 8 bases. This CDR3 spans 13 amino acids. With V trimmed by 6 bases and J by 7 bases, 2 bases remained unmatched. Written as DNA, the CDR3 is TGTGCCAGCAGGCGGGACAGGAATTCACCCCTCCACTTT. Translated: CASRRDRNSPLHF.

This clone was counted once. The germline gene is not matched at one end of the junction; a read error may be the cause. The chain uses TRBV5-5 and TRBJ1-6; D is uncertain. The CDR3 length is 16 residues. Germline V gene data show CDR1 as SGHKS and CDR2 as YYEKEE (reference sequence). The CDR3 spells CASGLSQRSTNSPLHF. The CDR3, as DNA: TGTGCCAGCGGCTTGTCGCAGAGGAGTACGAATTCACCCCTCCACTTT.

The chain couples TRBV6-4 to TRBJ1-1; perhaps TRBD1 as D (6 bases). The V gene lost 5 bases and the J gene lost 6 bases, with 16 bases spanning the gap. CDR1 is MRHNA, CDR2 SNTAGT, per germline. The CDR3 is made up of 14 amino acids. CDR3 coding DNA: TGTGCCAGCAGTCACGAACAGGGTTCCCCTGAAGCTTTCTTT. Translated: CASSHEQGSPEAFF.

The chain couples TRBV19 to TRBJ2-7, with D maybe TRBD2 (6 bases). CDR3 length: 13 residues. Per the germline V gene, CDR1 is LNHDA and CDR2 is SQIVND (reference sequence). With 3 bases removed from V and 5 bases from J, the gap between germline ends came to 11 bases. The CDR3 here is CASSISGSHEQYF. In nucleotides, the CDR3 is TGTGCCAGTAGTATCTCCGGGAGCCACGAGCAGTACTTC.

The J gene is TRBJ1-1, the V gene TRBV5-1, with D possibly TRBD1 on 5 matching bases. Between the trimmed V and J ends, which lost 4 bases and 0 bases, there was a span of 13 bases. The CDR3 has 15 residues. The V gene's germline CDR1 is SGHRS and CDR2 YFSETQ. This CDR3 is CASSQGDLMNTEAFF. CDR3 DNA: TGCGCCAGCAGCCAGGGCGACCTGATGAACACTGAAGCTTTCTTT.

V usage is TRBV11-3 and J usage is TRBJ1-5; tentative D call: TRBD1 (6 bases). Deletions cut 5 bases from V and 3 bases from J, with 17 bases between. This CDR3 region has 16 residues. The V gene's germline CDR1 is SGHNT and CDR2 YENEEA. Written as DNA, the CDR3 is TGTGCCAGCAGCGAACCATCCGGACAGATCAATCAGCCCCAGCATTTT. This gives the protein CASSEPSGQINQPQHF.

The chain links TRBV7-9 to TRBJ2-1; the match to TRBD2 covers 11 bases. There are 17 residues in the CDR3. V was pared by 5 bases and J by 6 bases, with 12 bases of the junction left unmatched. Germline values: CDR1 SEHNR, CDR2 FQNEAQ (reference sequence). The CDR3 DNA sequence: TGTGCCAGCAGCAAAGGGTTGGGGACTAGCGGCCTCAATGAGCAGTTCTTC. It translates to CASSKGLGTSGLNEQFF.

This rearrangement joins TRBV6-5 to TRBJ2-2; TRBD1 matches at 10 bases. The CDR3 contains 14 residues. Losses at the gene ends were 10 bases for V and 8 bases for J; bases not matched to a gene: 10. The germline V gene encodes CDR1 MNHEY and CDR2 SVGAGI. CDR3 loop: CATHRDRGVGELFF. CDR3 nucleotide sequence: TGTGCCACCCACCGGGACAGGGGAGTAGGGGAGCTGTTTTTT.

In this sample, this clone turned up once. The CDR3 region has the DNA TGTGCCAGCAGCTTAGCGGACAGGGCAATCGCAACTAATGAAAAACTGTTTTTT. It specifies CASSLADRAIATNEKLFF. The gene calls are TRBV7-8 and TRBJ1-4, with 8 bases fitting TRBD1. Germline-derived CDR1 and CDR2 are SGHVS and FQNEAQ. The CDR3 spans 18 residues. Trimming at V came to 0 bases and at J to 0 bases, leaving 6 bases not matched to a gene.

This rearrangement joins TRBV23-1 to TRBJ2-3; D remains unclear. TRBV23-1 is an open reading frame whose function is uncertain. With 3 bases removed from V and 6 bases from J, the gap between germline ends came to 4 bases. The CDR3 consists of 11 residues. The CDR3 spells CASSHRDTQYF. The CDR3 nucleotides read TGCGCCAGCAGTCACCGGGATACGCAGTATTTT.

The V gene is TRBV6-1, the J gene TRBJ2-5; D remains unclear. The germline V gene encodes CDR1 MNHNS and CDR2 SASEGT. There are 13 residues in the CDR3. V dropped 3 bases and J dropped 2 bases, with 7 bases sitting between them. CDR3 coding DNA: TGTGCCAGCAGTGAGGTCAGACAAGAGACCCAGTACTTC. Amino acid sequence: CASSEVRQETQYF.

This sequence joins TRBV5-1 and TRBJ2-1, with TRBD2 matching over 7 bases. Per germline, CDR1 SGHRS and CDR2 YFSETQ. V shed 7 bases and J 2 bases; nucleotides not matched to a gene: 6. This CDR3 is built from 14 residues. In DNA form, the CDR3 reads TGCGCCAGCGGCCGGGAGGAGACCTACAATGAGCAGTTCTTC. Translated: CASGREETYNEQFF.

The gene calls are TRBV19 and TRBJ2-1; D is uncertain. Germline V gene data show CDR1 as LNHDA and CDR2 as SQIVND (reference sequence). The CDR3 is made up of 16 amino acids. Between the trimmed V and J ends, which lost 4 bases and 0 bases, there was a span of 13 bases. DNA of the CDR3: TGTGCCAGTAGTACTTATGGCGGTAGCTCCTACAATGAGCAGTTCTTC. Its protein is CASSTYGGSSYNEQFF.

The gene calls are TRBV6-5 and TRBJ1-2, with TRBD1 identical over 7 bases. Germline assignment: CDR1 MNHEY and CDR2 SVGAGI. V was pared by 6 bases and J by 6 bases, with 13 bases of the junction left unmatched. The CDR3 spans 15 residues. The CDR3 bases are TGTGCCAGCAGCCCCAGGGGGGCCGGTAGTCATGGCTACACCTTC. It yields the protein CASSPRGAGSHGYTF.

The chain links TRBV11-2 to TRBJ2-5, with a weak D call TRBD1 (5 bases). CDR1 and CDR2 from the germline V gene are SGHAT and FQNNGV. CDR3 length: 16 residues. Trimming cost V 0 bases and J 4 bases, with 15 bases left between them. The CDR3 nucleotides are TGTGCCAGCAGCTTAGATGTTACAGGAAGACCAGAGACCCAGTACTTC. Protein sequence: CASSLDVTGRPETQYF.

The rearrangement joins TRBV5-8 to TRBJ1-2, with a tentative D call TRBD1 (5 bases). The CDR3 is 14 amino acids. CDR1 and CDR2 from the germline V gene are SGHTS and YDEGEE. Between the trimmed V and J ends, which lost 3 bases and 6 bases, there was a span of 15 bases. This CDR3 is CASSWGRGFDGYTF. The CDR3 region has the DNA TGTGCCAGCAGCTGGGGTCGGGGGTTTGATGGCTACACCTTC.

This rearrangement joins TRBV7-9 to TRBJ2-7, with D perhaps matching TRBD1 (5 bases). This CDR3 contains 15 residues. The V end lost 2 bases, the J end lost 0 bases, and 11 bases lay between the germline ends. Germline values: CDR1 SEHNR, CDR2 FQNEAQ (reference sequence). The CDR3 DNA follows: TGTGCCAGCAGCTTATTTTATGGACACTCCTACGAGCAGTACTTC. As protein: CASSLFYGHSYEQYF. Full variable domain (outside the CDR3, taken from reference TRBV7-9 and TRBJ2-7): DTGVSQNPRHKITKRGQNVTFRCDPISEHNRLYWYRQTLGQGPEFLTYFQNEAQLEKSRLLSDRFSAERPKGSFSTLEIQRTEQGDSAMYLCASSLFYGHSYEQYFGPGTRLTVT.

This chain connects TRBV6-4 to TRBJ2-5, with D unclear. This CDR3 spans 12 amino acids. The V and J ends lost 7 bases and 2 bases respectively, with 8 bases between them. Germline V gene sequence: CDR1 MRHNA, CDR2 SNTAGT. The CDR3 DNA reads as TGTGCCAGCACGAGAGAGCAAGAGACCCAGTACTTC. Translation gives CASTREQETQYF.